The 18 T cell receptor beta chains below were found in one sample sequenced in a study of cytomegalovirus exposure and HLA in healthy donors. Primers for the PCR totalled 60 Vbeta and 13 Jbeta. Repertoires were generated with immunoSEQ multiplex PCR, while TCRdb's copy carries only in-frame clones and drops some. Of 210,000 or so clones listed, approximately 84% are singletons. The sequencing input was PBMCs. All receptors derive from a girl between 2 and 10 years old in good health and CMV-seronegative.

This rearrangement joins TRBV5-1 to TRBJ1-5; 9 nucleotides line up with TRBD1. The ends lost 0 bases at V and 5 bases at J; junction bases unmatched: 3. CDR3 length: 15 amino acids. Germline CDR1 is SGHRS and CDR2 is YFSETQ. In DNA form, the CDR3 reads TGCGCCAGCAGCTTGGGGGACAGGGAGTATCAGCCCCAGCATTTT. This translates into CASSLGDREYQPQHF.

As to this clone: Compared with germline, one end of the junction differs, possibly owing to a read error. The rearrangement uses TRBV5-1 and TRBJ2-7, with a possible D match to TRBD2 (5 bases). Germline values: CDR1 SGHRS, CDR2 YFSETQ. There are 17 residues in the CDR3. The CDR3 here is CASSAGLPRSYRYEQSF. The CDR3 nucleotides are TGCGCCAGCAGCGCCGGACTGCCGCGATCCTATCGGTACGAGCAGTCCTTC. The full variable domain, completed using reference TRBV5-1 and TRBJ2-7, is KAGVTQTPRYLIKTRGQQVTLSCSPISGHRSVSWYQQTPGQGLQFLFEYFSETQRNKGNFPGRFSGRQFSNSRSEMNVSTLELGDSALYLCASSAGLPRSYRYEQSFGPGTRLTVT.

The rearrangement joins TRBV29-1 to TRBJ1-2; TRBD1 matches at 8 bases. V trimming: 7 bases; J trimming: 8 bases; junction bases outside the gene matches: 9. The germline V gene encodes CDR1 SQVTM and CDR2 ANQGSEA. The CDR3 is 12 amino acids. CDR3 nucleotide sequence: TGCAGCGCGGCTCAGGGGGCAGGGGGCTACACCTTC. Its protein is CSAAQGAGGYTF.

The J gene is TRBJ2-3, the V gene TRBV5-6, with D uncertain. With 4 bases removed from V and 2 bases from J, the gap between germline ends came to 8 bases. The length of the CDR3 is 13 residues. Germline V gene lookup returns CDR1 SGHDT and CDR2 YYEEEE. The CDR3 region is CASSPYSTDTQYF. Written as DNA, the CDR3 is TGTGCCAGCAGCCCCTACTCCACAGATACGCAGTATTTT.

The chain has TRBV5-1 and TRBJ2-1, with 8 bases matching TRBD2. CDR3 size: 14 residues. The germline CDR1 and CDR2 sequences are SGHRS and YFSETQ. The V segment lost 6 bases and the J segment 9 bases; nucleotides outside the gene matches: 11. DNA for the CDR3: TGCGCCAGCACCGTCTGGGCGGGGGGCTCTGAGCAGTTCTTC. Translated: CASTVWAGGSEQFF.

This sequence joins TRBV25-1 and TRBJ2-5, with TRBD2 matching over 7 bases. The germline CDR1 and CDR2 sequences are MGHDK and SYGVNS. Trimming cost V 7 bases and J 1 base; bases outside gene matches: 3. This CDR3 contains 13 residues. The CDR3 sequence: CASTGGPQETQYF. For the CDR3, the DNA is TGTGCCAGCACGGGGGGTCCCCAAGAGACCCAGTACTTC.

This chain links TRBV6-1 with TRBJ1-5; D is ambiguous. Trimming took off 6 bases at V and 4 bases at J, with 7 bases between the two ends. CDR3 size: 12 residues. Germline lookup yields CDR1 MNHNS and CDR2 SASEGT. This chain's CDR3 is CASRLKNQPQHF. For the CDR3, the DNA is TGTGCCAGCAGACTCAAAAATCAGCCCCAGCATTTT.

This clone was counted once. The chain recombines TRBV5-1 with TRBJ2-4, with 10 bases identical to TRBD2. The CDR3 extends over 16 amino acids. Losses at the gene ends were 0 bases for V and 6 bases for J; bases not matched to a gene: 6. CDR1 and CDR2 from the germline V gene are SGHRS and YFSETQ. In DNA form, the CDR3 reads TGCGCCAGCAGCTTGGAGCCTAGCGGGAGTACAAACATTCAGTACTTC. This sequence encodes CASSLEPSGSTNIQYF.

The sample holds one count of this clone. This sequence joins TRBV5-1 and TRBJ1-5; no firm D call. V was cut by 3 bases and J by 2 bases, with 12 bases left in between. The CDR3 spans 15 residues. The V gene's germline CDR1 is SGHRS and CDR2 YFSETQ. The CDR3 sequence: CASSWTGDGNQPQHF. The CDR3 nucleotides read TGCGCCAGCAGCTGGACTGGAGATGGCAATCAGCCCCAGCATTTT.

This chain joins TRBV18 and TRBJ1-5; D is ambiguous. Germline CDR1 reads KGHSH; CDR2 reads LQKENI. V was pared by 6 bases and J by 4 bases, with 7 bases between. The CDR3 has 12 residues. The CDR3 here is CASSASNQPQHF. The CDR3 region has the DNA TGTGCCAGCTCGGCTTCAAATCAGCCCCAGCATTTT.

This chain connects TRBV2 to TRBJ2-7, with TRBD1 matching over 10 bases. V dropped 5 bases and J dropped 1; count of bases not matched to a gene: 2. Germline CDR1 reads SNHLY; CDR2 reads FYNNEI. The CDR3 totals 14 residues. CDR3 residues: CASSRTGGSYEQYF. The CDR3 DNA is TGTGCCAGCAGTCGGACAGGGGGTTCCTACGAGCAGTACTTC.

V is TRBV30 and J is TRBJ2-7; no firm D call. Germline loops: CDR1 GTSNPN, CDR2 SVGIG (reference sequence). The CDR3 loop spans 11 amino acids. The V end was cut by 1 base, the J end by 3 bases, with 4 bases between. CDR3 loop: CAWSAIYEQYF. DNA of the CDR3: TGTGCCTGGAGTGCAATCTACGAGCAGTACTTC.

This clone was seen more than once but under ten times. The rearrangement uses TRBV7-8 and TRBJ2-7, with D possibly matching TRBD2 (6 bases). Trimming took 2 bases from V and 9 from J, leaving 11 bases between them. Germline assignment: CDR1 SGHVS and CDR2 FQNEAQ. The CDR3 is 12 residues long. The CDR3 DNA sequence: TGTGCCAGCAGCTTACACTGGGGAGGGCAGTACTTC. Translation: CASSLHWGGQYF. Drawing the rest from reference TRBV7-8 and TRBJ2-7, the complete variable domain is GAGVSQSPRYKVAKRGQDVALRCDPISGHVSLFWYQQALGQGPEFLTYFQNEAQLDKSGLPSDRFFAERPEGSVSTLKIQRTQQEDSAVYLCASSLHWGGQYFGPGTRLTVT.

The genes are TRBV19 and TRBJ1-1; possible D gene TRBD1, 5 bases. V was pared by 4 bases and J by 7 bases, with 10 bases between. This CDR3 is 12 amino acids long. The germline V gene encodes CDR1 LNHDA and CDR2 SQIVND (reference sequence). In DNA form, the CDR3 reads TGTGCCAGTAGTAGGGGCCAGAATGAAGCTTTCTTT. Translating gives CASSRGQNEAFF.

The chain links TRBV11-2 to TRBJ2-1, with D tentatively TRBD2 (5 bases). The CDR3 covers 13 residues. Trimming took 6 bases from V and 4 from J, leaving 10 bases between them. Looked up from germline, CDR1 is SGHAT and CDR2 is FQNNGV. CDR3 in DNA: TGTGCCAGCAGGCTTGGACTTTACAATGAGCAGTTCTTC. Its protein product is CASRLGLYNEQFF.

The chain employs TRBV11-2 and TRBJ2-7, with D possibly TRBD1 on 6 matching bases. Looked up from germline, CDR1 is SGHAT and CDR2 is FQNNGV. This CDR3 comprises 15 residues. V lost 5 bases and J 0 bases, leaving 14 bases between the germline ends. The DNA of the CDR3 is TGTGCCAGCAGCGACAGGAGCTATAGCTCCTACGAGCAGTACTTC. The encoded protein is CASSDRSYSSYEQYF.

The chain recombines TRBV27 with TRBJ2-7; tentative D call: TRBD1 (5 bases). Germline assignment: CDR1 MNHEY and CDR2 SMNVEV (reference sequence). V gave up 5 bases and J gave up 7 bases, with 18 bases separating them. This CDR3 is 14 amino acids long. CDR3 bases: TGTGCCAGCAGTAACCGAGACAGTAGTCGGGAGCAGTACTTC. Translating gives CASSNRDSSREQYF.

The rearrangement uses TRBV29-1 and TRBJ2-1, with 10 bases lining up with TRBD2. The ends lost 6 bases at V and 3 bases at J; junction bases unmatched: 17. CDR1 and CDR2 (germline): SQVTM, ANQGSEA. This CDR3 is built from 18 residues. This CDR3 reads CSVEGLAGVVFSYNEQFF. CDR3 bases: TGCAGCGTCGAGGGTCTAGCGGGAGTGGTGTTTAGCTACAATGAGCAGTTCTTC.